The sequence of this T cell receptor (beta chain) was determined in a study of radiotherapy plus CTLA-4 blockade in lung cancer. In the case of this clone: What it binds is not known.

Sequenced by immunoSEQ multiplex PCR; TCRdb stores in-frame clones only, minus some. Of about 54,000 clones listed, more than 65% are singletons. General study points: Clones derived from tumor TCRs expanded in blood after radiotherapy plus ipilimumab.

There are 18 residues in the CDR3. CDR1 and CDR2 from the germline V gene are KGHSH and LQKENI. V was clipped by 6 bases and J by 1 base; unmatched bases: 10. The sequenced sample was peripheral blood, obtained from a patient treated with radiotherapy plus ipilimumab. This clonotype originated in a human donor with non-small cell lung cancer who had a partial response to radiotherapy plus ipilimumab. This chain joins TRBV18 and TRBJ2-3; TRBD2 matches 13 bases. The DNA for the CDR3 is TGTGCCAGCTCCTGGACTAGCGGGGGCCAAACCCGCACAGATACGCAGTATTTT. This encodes CASSWTSGGQTRTDTQYF.